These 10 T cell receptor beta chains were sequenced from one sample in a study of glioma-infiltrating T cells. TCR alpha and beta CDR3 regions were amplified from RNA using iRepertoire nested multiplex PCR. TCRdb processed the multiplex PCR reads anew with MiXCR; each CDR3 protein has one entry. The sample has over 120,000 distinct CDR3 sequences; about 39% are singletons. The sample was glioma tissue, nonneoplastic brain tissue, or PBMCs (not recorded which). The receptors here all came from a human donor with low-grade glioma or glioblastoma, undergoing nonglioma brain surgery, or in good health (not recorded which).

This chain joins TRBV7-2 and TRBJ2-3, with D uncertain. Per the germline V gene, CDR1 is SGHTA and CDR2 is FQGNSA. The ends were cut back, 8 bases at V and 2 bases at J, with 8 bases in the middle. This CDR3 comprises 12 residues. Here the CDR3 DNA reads TGTGCCAGCGCCGCCCTCACAGATACGCAGTATTTT. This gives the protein CASAALTDTQYF. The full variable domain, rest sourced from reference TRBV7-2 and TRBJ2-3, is GAGVSQSPSNKVTEKGKDVELRCDPISGHTALYWYRQSLGQGLEFLIYFQGNSAPDKSGLPSDRFSAERTGGSVSTLTIQRTQQEDSAVYLCASAALTDTQYFGPGTRLTVL.

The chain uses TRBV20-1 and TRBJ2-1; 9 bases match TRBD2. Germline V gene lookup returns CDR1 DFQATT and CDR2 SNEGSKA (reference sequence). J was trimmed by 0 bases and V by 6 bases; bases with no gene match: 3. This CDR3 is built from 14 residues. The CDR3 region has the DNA TGCAGTGCAAATAGCGGGAGCTCCTACAATGAGCAGTTCTTC. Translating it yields CSANSGSSYNEQFF.

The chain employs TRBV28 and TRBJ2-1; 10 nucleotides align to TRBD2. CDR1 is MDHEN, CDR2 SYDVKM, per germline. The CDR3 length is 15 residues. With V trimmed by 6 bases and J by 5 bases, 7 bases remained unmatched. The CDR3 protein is CASSPLAGVDNEQFF. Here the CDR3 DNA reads TGTGCCAGCAGCCCTCTAGCGGGAGTCGACAATGAGCAGTTCTTC.

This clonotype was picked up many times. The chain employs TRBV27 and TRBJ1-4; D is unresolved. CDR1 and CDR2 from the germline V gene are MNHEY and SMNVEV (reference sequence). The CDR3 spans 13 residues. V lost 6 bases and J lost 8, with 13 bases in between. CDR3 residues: CASRGNLREKLFF. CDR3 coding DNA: TGTGCCAGCAGGGGCAATCTAAGGGAAAAACTGTTTTTT.

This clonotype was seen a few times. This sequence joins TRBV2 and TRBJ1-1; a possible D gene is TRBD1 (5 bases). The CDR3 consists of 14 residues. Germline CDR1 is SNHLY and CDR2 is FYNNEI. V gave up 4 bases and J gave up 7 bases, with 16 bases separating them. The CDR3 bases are TGTGCCAGCAGTGTGGGGAGGGGAGGTGGTGAAGCTTTCTTT. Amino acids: CASSVGRGGGEAFF.

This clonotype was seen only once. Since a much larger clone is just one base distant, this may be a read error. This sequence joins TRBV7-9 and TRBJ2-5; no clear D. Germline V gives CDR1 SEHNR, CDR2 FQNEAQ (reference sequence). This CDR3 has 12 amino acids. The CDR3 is CASSFSLETQCF. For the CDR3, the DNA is TGTGCCAGCAGCTTTTCCTTAGAGACCCAGTGCTTC.

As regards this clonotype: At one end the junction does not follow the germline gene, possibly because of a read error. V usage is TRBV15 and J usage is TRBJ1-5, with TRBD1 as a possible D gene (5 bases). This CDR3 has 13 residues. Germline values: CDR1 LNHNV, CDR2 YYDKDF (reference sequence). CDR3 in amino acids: CATTRGGDQPQHF. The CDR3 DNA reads TGTGCCACCACCAGAGGAGGGGATCAGCCCCAGCATTTT.

Here the CDR3 DNA reads TGTGCCAGCAGTGAACGACTTAGATCCCCTAATGAAAAACTGTTTTTT. Translation: CASSERLRSPNEKLFF. The chain has TRBV2 and TRBJ1-4; D is ambiguous. CDR1 and CDR2 (germline): SNHLY, FYNNEI. The V and J ends lost 2 bases and 3 bases respectively, with 13 bases between them. The CDR3 consists of 16 residues.

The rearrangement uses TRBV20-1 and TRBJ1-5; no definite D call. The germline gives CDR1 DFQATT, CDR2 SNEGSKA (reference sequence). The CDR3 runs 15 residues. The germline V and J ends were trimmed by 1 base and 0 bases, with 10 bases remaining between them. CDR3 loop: CSARGNRLSNQPQHF. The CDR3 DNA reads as TGCAGTGCTAGAGGGAACAGACTTAGCAATCAGCCCCAGCATTTT.

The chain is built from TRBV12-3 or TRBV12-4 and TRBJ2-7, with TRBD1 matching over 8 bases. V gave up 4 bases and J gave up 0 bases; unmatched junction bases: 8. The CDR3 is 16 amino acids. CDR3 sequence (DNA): TGTGCCAGCAGTTCGGACAGGGAAACAAGCTCCTACGAGCAGTACTTC. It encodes CASSSDRETSSYEQYF.